Listed below are T cell receptor beta chains from one sample, sequenced in a study of cytomegalovirus exposure and HLA in healthy donors. Libraries were prepared by immunoSEQ multiplex PCR; TCRdb keeps only in-frame clonotypes and omits some of them. This sample has roughly 180,000 clones, with about 75% found just once. The specimen was PBMCs. The receptors were gathered from a man aged 45-65 years in good health and CMV-seropositive. Both conserved end residues are part of each CDR3. A D gene is named only where the DNA matches it firmly. A row's size may be missing; if present it is once, few, many or a size class.

.	TRBV28	TRBJ2-3	.	CASSATANILTTDTQYF	TGTGCCAGCTCCGCTACAGCCAACATCCTCACCACAGATACGCAGTATTTT
.	TRBV6-1	TRBJ2-7	.	CASSASSYEQYF	TGTGCCAGCAGTGCCTCTTCCTACGAGCAGTACTTC
once	TRBV6-4	TRBJ2-1	TRBD2	CASSEASGGVLDEQFF	TGTGCCAGCAGTGAGGCTAGCGGGGGTGTGTTGGATGAGCAGTTCTTC
.	TRBV29-1	TRBJ1-1	TRBD1	CSVEGGTGGSTFF	TGCAGCGTTGAAGGGGGGACAGGGGGCTCGACTTTCTTT
.	TRBV7-9	TRBJ1-1	.	CASTPRSPGNTEAFF	TGTGCCAGTACGCCCCGTAGTCCAGGGAACACTGAAGCTTTCTTT
.	TRBV11-2	TRBJ1-1	TRBD1	CASSLGTGKTEAFF	TGTGCCAGCAGCTTAGGGACAGGGAAAACTGAAGCTTTCTTT
.	TRBV2	TRBJ2-2	.	CASSWGLSTGELFF	TGTGCCAGCAGTTGGGGACTCAGCACCGGGGAGCTGTTTTTT
once	TRBV5-6	TRBJ2-3	.	CASSRGATDTQYF	TGTGCCAGCAGCCGGGGGGCCACGGATACGCAGTATTTT
.	TRBV27	TRBJ2-5	.	CASSEGFQETQYF	TGTGCCAGCAGTGAGGGTTTCCAAGAGACCCAGTACTTC
.	TRBV5-6	TRBJ1-1	TRBD1	CASSPLGRGPEAFF	TGTGCCAGCAGCCCCCTAGGCAGGGGGCCTGAAGCTTTCTTT
.	TRBV4-3	TRBJ2-7	TRBD2	CASSQGLAGSYEQYF	TGCGCCAGCAGCCAAGGTCTAGCGGGGTCCTACGAGCAGTACTTC
.	TRBV27	TRBJ2-3	TRBD2	CASSSQRGGQGTQYF	TGTGCCAGCAGTTCCCAGCGGGGGGGGCAGGGAACGCAGTATTTT
.	TRBV7-2	TRBJ1-4	TRBD1	CASSFPGQGSNEKLFF	TGTGCCAGCAGCTTTCCGGGACAGGGTTCTAATGAAAAACTGTTTTTT
.	TRBV6-6	TRBJ1-1	.	CASRFEGPNTEAFF	TGTGCCAGCAGGTTCGAGGGCCCGAACACTGAAGCTTTCTTT
.	TRBV7-9	TRBJ1-3	.	CASSSNIRGISGNTIYF	TGTGCCAGCAGCTCAAATATCAGGGGAATCTCTGGAAACACCATATATTTT
.	TRBV5-1	TRBJ2-1	TRBD2	CASSLGWGGVGEQFF	TGCGCCAGCAGCTTGGGATGGGGGGGAGTGGGTGAGCAGTTCTTC
.	TRBV6-6	TRBJ2-3	.	CASSPGPRGGTQYF	TGTGCCAGCAGTCCCGGTCCCCGGGGTGGTACGCAGTATTTT
.	TRBV2	TRBJ2-3	.	CASGGQSTDTQYF	TGTGCCAGTGGCGGACAGTCAACAGATACGCAGTATTTT
.	TRBV9	TRBJ1-6	.	CASSVGRNNSPLHF	TGTGCCAGCAGCGTAGGGCGGAATAATTCACCCCTCCACTTT
.	TRBV4-1	TRBJ1-2	TRBD1	CASSQGWTGGQGYTF	TGCGCCAGCAGCCAAGGATGGACAGGTGGGCAAGGCTACACCTTC
.	TRBV5-5	TRBJ2-1	.	CASSLGQGPYNEQFF	TGTGCCAGCAGCTTGGGGCAGGGTCCCTACAATGAGCAGTTCTTC
.	TRBV11-2	TRBJ2-2	TRBD2	CASRTPGAGANTGELFF	TGTGCCAGCAGGACCCCCGGGGCGGGAGCGAACACCGGGGAGCTGTTTTTT
.	TRBV7-9	TRBJ1-2	.	CASSLTQANYGYTF	TGTGCCAGCAGCTTGACTCAAGCTAACTATGGCTACACCTTC
.	TRBV11-2	TRBJ2-2	TRBD2	CASRLAGGTGELFF	TGTGCCAGCAGGCTAGCGGGGGGTACCGGGGAGCTGTTTTTT
.	TRBV5-1	TRBJ2-5	TRBD2	CASSHASGGLETQYF	TGCGCCAGCAGCCACGCTAGCGGGGGCTTAGAGACCCAGTACTTC
.	TRBV9	TRBJ1-4	.	CASSRRHSTNEKLFF	TGTGCCAGCAGTCGTCGACATTCTACTAATGAAAAACTGTTTTTT
.	TRBV4-3	TRBJ2-7	TRBD1	CASSQAGTGPHEQYF	TGCGCCAGCAGCCAAGCCGGGACAGGGCCTCACGAGCAGTACTTC
.	TRBV7-9	TRBJ2-5	.	CASSLRSGSRETQYF	TGTGCCAGCAGCTTACGGTCAGGGTCAAGGGAGACCCAGTACTTC
.	TRBV11-1	TRBJ1-2	TRBD1	CASSPGGHRLHGYGYTF	TGTGCCAGCAGCCCAGGGGGACACCGGCTGCATGGGTATGGCTACACCTTC
.	TRBV5-1	TRBJ2-3	TRBD1	CASSLIAGTGGTDTQYF	TGCGCCAGCAGCTTAATTGCCGGGACAGGGGGCACAGATACGCAGTATTTT
many	TRBV5-6	TRBJ1-4	.	CASSLLATNEKLFF	TGTGCCAGCAGCTTGCTTGCAACTAATGAAAAACTGTTTTTT
once	TRBV18	TRBJ2-7	.	CASSPGAATGLEQYF	TGTGCCAGCTCACCAGGGGCCGCAACGGGACTCGAGCAGTACTTC
.	TRBV11-2	TRBJ1-1	.	CASSLDRGGVAEAFF	TGTGCCAGCAGCTTAGATCGAGGAGGGGTCGCTGAAGCTTTCTTT
.	TRBV7-2	TRBJ1-2	.	CASSGGTNTNYGYTF	TGTGCCAGCAGCGGGGGGACGAACACTAACTATGGCTACACCTTC
.	TRBV27	TRBJ1-2	.	CASSGGRDYGYTF	TGTGCCAGCAGTGGGGGCAGGGACTATGGCTACACCTTC
.	TRBV5-6	TRBJ2-3	TRBD2	CASSLGTSADTQYF	TGTGCCAGCAGCCTAGGGACTAGCGCTGATACGCAGTATTTT
.	TRBV7-2	TRBJ1-5	.	CASSLASGGENQPQHF	TGTGCCAGCAGCTTAGCATCGGGGGGCGAGAATCAGCCCCAGCATTTT
.	TRBV7-9	TRBJ2-5	.	CASSYGAGDQETQYF	TGTGCCAGCAGCTACGGAGCAGGGGACCAAGAGACCCAGTACTTC
.	TRBV5-4	TRBJ2-1	TRBD1	CASSSTGGPYNEQFF	TGTGCCAGCAGCTCGACAGGGGGCCCCTACAATGAGCAGTTCTTC
.	TRBV4-2	TRBJ2-3	.	CASSPRTSSPVSTDTQYF	TGTGCCAGCAGCCCAAGGACATCCTCTCCCGTCAGCACAGATACGCAGTATTTT
.	TRBV28	TRBJ1-2	.	CASSFPGAGSYGYTF	TGTGCCAGCAGTTTCCCTGGAGCTGGGTCTTATGGCTACACCTTC
.	TRBV6-5	TRBJ1-1	.	CASMTAPNTEAFF	TGTGCCAGCATGACAGCCCCGAACACTGAAGCTTTCTTT
.	TRBV5-1	TRBJ2-1	TRBD2	CASSFGGGENEQFF	TGCGCCAGCAGCTTCGGGGGAGGGGAAAATGAGCAGTTCTTC
once	TRBV19	TRBJ2-7	.	CASSRQLSSYEQYF	TGTGCCAGTAGCAGACAGTTGAGCTCCTACGAGCAGTACTTC
.	TRBV19	TRBJ2-7	.	CASSNGPLGEQYF	TGTGCCAGTAGCAATGGGCCCCTTGGCGAGCAGTACTTC
.	TRBV27	TRBJ2-7	TRBD2	CASSPGGAKTSGSSYEQYF	TGTGCCAGCAGTCCGGGGGGGGCCAAGACTAGCGGGAGCTCCTACGAGCAGTACTTC
.	TRBV5-1	TRBJ1-3	TRBD1	CASSSTGAGNTIYF	TGCGCCAGCAGCTCGACAGGGGCTGGAAACACCATATATTTT
.	TRBV12-5	TRBJ2-3	.	CASGLGNTDTQYF	TGTGCTAGTGGTTTGGGTAACACAGATACGCAGTATTTT
.	TRBV7-2	TRBJ2-5	TRBD2	CASSPSGGLQETQYF	TGTGCCAGCAGCCCGTCTGGGGGACTACAAGAGACCCAGTACTTC
.	TRBV5-1	TRBJ2-1	TRBD1	CASSIGQGNYNEQFF	TGCGCCAGCAGCATTGGACAGGGGAACTACAATGAGCAGTTCTTC
.	TRBV9	TRBJ2-5	.	CASSVVGGIQETQYF	TGTGCCAGCAGCGTAGTTGGCGGCATCCAAGAGACCCAGTACTTC
.	TRBV7-2	TRBJ2-2	.	CASSSTVNTGELFF	TGTGCCAGCAGCTCCACAGTTAACACCGGGGAGCTGTTTTTT